These 19 T cell receptor beta chains were sequenced from one sample in a study of cytomegalovirus exposure and HLA in healthy donors. This PCR relied on a set of 60 Vbeta primers and 13 Jbeta primers. The table came from immunoSEQ multiplex PCR; TCRdb's copy has only in-frame clones and leaves some out. The data show about 200,000 clones, around 73% seen once. Sequenced: PBMCs. These receptor sequences come from a male donor in good health and CMV-seronegative.

This clone occurred once. Written as DNA, the CDR3 is TGCGCCAGCTCCCGAGACACGGACCAAGAGACCCAGTACTTC. Amino acids: CASSRDTDQETQYF. The rearrangement links TRBV4-1 to TRBJ2-5; D gene unclear. V was shortened by 8 bases and J by 0 bases, with 13 bases between the two germline ends. Germline CDR1 reads MGHRA; CDR2 reads YSYEKL. The CDR3 is 14 amino acids.

The chain uses TRBV6-1 and TRBJ2-3, with D perhaps TRBD2 (6 bases). With 3 bases removed from V and 0 bases from J, the gap between germline ends came to 10 bases. The length of the CDR3 is 15 residues. Per germline, CDR1 MNHNS and CDR2 SASEGT. CDR3 sequence: CASSDIAASTDTQYF. The CDR3 nucleotides read TGTGCCAGCAGTGATATAGCGGCTAGCACAGATACGCAGTATTTT.

The chain combines TRBV27 with TRBJ1-2, with D possibly being TRBD1 (5 bases). The CDR3 runs to 13 residues. Trimming took 3 bases from V and 8 from J, leaving 13 bases between them. Germline V gene sequence: CDR1 MNHEY, CDR2 SMNVEV (reference sequence). CDR3 coding DNA: TGTGCCAGCAGTTTTGGGGGGGTAGGAGGCTACACCTTC. This sequence encodes CASSFGGVGGYTF.

V is TRBV6-1 and J is TRBJ1-5, with D possibly TRBD1 on 5 matching bases. Germline V gives CDR1 MNHNS, CDR2 SASEGT. With 2 bases removed from V and 0 bases from J, the gap between germline ends came to 14 bases. This CDR3 comprises 17 residues. CDR3 DNA: TGTGCCAGCAGTGAATTTCCCCGGGACTCTAGCAATCAGCCCCAGCATTTT. Translated: CASSEFPRDSSNQPQHF.

The chain recombines TRBV9 with TRBJ1-1; 8 bases align to TRBD1. With V trimmed by 4 bases and J by 0 bases, 5 bases remained unmatched. Germline V CDR1 and CDR2: SGDLS, YYNGEE. CDR3 size: 15 residues. CDR3 region: CASSLAGQVNTEAFF. The CDR3, as DNA: TGTGCCAGCAGCTTGGCGGGACAGGTGAACACTGAAGCTTTCTTT.

This rearrangement joins TRBV14 to TRBJ2-1; TRBD1 is a possible D gene (5 bases). Germline V CDR1 and CDR2: SGHDN, FVKESK. The CDR3 totals 12 residues. V lost 5 bases, J lost 6 bases, and 8 bases lay in between. The CDR3 loop reads CASSMGLNEQFF. As DNA, the CDR3 is TGTGCCAGCAGCATGGGGCTCAATGAGCAGTTCTTC.

V usage is TRBV5-1 and J usage is TRBJ1-2; 11 positions agree with TRBD1. Losses at the gene ends were 2 bases for V and 8 bases for J; bases not matched to a gene: 5. The CDR3 has 14 amino acids. CDR1 SGHRS and CDR2 YFSETQ come from the germline V gene. CDR3 residues: CASSLGQGAGGYTF. The CDR3 DNA reads TGCGCCAGCAGCTTAGGACAGGGGGCTGGAGGCTACACCTTC.

This CDR3 reads CASSVGGTGADEQFF. In DNA form, the CDR3 reads TGTGCCAGCAGCGTAGGCGGGACAGGGGCCGATGAGCAGTTCTTC. The genes are TRBV9 and TRBJ2-1; TRBD1 agrees at 10 bases. V was clipped by 0 bases and J by 8 bases; unmatched bases: 5. Germline CDR1 reads SGDLS; CDR2 reads YYNGEE. This CDR3 is built from 15 residues.

CDR3 nucleotide sequence: TGTGCCAGCTCACCGCCGGGACAGGTTGGAATCAGCTCCTACGAGCAGTACTTC. As protein: CASSPPGQVGISSYEQYF. This chain joins TRBV18 and TRBJ2-7; 8 bases fit TRBD1. Germline values: CDR1 KGHSH, CDR2 LQKENI. The CDR3 contains 18 residues. The V and J ends lost 3 bases and 0 bases, in that order; junction bases with no gene match: 13.

The CDR3 nucleotides are TGTGCCAGCAGCCAAGTTGACGACAGGGGGTACGAGCAGTACTTC. Amino acids: CASSQVDDRGYEQYF. V usage is TRBV4-2 and J usage is TRBJ2-7; TRBD1 aligns across 9 bases. The CDR3 totals 15 residues. V was clipped by 1 base and J by 4 bases; unmatched bases: 5. Germline-derived CDR1 and CDR2 are LGHNA and YNFKEQ.

V usage is TRBV7-3 and J usage is TRBJ2-3; 7 nucleotides align to TRBD2. J lost 2 bases, V lost 2 bases, and 4 bases had no gene match. CDR1 and CDR2 (germline): SGHTA, FQGTGA. The length of the CDR3 is 15 residues. The chain's CDR3 is CASSLYGRNTDTQYF. In nucleotides, the CDR3 is TGTGCCAGCAGCTTATACGGGAGGAACACAGATACGCAGTATTTT.

Concerning this clone: This sample includes further DNA sequences coding for the same CDR3. The chain employs TRBV6-5 and TRBJ1-4; D might be TRBD1 (5 bases). CDR1 and CDR2 from the germline V gene are MNHEY and SVGAGI. Trimming removed 0 bases from V and 5 bases from J, with 7 bases in between. There are 14 residues in the CDR3. CDR3 bases: TGTGCCAGCAGTTACTCGGGGGGGAATGAAAAACTGTTTTTT. Residues: CASSYSGGNEKLFF.

The chain carries TRBV6-1 and TRBJ2-7; 8 positions agree with TRBD2. The germline V gene encodes CDR1 MNHNS and CDR2 SASEGT. Trimming took 1 base from V and 0 from J; bases not matched to a gene: 5. The CDR3 covers 16 residues. The chain's CDR3 is CASSEGIAGSSYEQYF. The CDR3 region has the DNA TGTGCCAGCAGTGAAGGGATAGCGGGAAGCTCCTACGAGCAGTACTTC.

The chain carries TRBV25-1 and TRBJ1-2; D call uncertain. Trimming removed 9 bases at V and 7 bases at J, with 6 bases between. The CDR3 consists of 9 residues. Germline V lookup: CDR1 MGHDK, CDR2 SYGVNS. CDR3 in amino acids: CASTVGYTF. For the CDR3, the DNA is TGTGCCAGTACAGTTGGCTACACCTTC.

This rearrangement joins TRBV10-1 to TRBJ2-1; 9 nucleotides agree with TRBD2. Germline lookup yields CDR1 WNHNN and CDR2 SYGVQD (reference sequence). Trimming took 4 bases from V and 7 from J; bases not matched to a gene: 8. The CDR3 contains 15 residues. The CDR3 reads CASSALAGSGNEQFF. CDR3 sequence (DNA): TGCGCCAGCAGTGCGCTAGCGGGATCTGGGAATGAGCAGTTCTTC.

J is TRBJ2-7 and V is TRBV1; whether TRBD2, the table's D call, matches the DNA was not checked. TRBV1 has pseudogene status. The CDR3 extends over 17 amino acids. The CDR3 bases are TGCACCAGCAGCCAAGACGAGAAGCGGTCACGGCGTTACGAGCAGTACTTC. It translates to CTSSQDEKRSRRYEQYF.

The J gene is TRBJ1-1, the V gene TRBV19, with 8 bases aligning to TRBD1. V was pared by 9 bases and J by 4 bases, with 4 bases of the junction left unmatched. Germline V lookup: CDR1 LNHDA, CDR2 SQIVND (reference sequence). The CDR3 has 12 amino acids. DNA of the CDR3: TGTGCCAGCAAAGGACAGGGCACTGAAGCTTTCTTT. Translating gives CASKGQGTEAFF.

This clone was seen once. This chain links TRBV11-3 with TRBJ2-2, with D possibly being TRBD2 (5 bases). The CDR3 is made up of 12 amino acids. Germline assignment: CDR1 SGHNT and CDR2 YENEEA. V gave up 8 bases and J gave up 3 bases, with 7 bases separating them. CDR3 in amino acids: CASRGHTGELFF. CDR3 coding DNA: TGTGCCAGCCGCGGGCACACCGGGGAGCTGTTTTTT.

Concerning this clone itself: This sample includes further DNA sequences coding for the same CDR3. This chain connects TRBV6-6 to TRBJ1-4; 10 nucleotides match TRBD1. CDR1 and CDR2 from the germline V gene are MNHNY and SVGAGI (reference sequence). The CDR3 totals 14 residues. V shed 6 bases, J shed 5 bases, and the junction held 3 bases outside the gene matches. The CDR3 loop reads CASSPDRGNEKLFF. The DNA of the CDR3 is TGTGCCAGCAGCCCGGACAGGGGGAATGAAAAACTGTTTTTT.